The 32 T cell receptor beta chains below all came from one sample that was sequenced in a study of long-term antiretroviral therapy in people with HIV. At the survey level, the v3.0 immunoSEQ assay was run. Data came from immunoSEQ multiplex PCR; TCRdb stores just in-frame clones and leaves some out. This table holds 25,000 or so clones, around 87% found once. Sequencing was performed on unsorted PBMCs, taken 0.5 years after starting antiretroviral therapy. The receptor set was obtained from a woman aged 18 to 35 with HIV.

V gene TRBV10-3 combines with J gene TRBJ2-7, with 10 bases lining up with TRBD2. J gave up 3 bases and V 0 bases, and 5 bases lay outside the gene matches. In germline, CDR1 is ENHRY, CDR2 SYGVKD. CDR3 length: 16 residues. DNA of the CDR3: TGTGCCATCAGTGAGTCCATAGCGGGAGGAGGCTACGAGCAGTACTTC. The encoded protein is CAISESIAGGGYEQYF.

The CDR3 coding sequence is TGTGCCACCCTGGCGGGGGGTAGCGTAATTGATACGCAGTATTTT. It specifies CATLAGGSVIDTQYF. This chain connects TRBV19 to TRBJ2-3; 8 nucleotides line up with TRBD2. Germline trimming cut 10 bases from V and 6 bases from J; bases unmatched to any gene: 15. Germline V gene sequence: CDR1 LNHDA, CDR2 SQIVND (reference sequence). The CDR3 runs 15 residues. Using reference TRBV19 and TRBJ2-3 for the parts outside the CDR3, the full variable domain is DGGITQSPKYLFRKEGQNVTLSCEQNLNHDAMYWYRQDPGQGLRLIYYSQIVNDFQKGDIAEGYSVSREKKESFPLTVTSAQKNPTAFYLCATLAGGSVIDTQYFGPGTRLTVL.

The gene calls are TRBV6-6 and TRBJ2-3; the D is unclear. CDR1 is MNHNY, CDR2 SVGAGI, per germline (reference sequence). V shed 7 bases and J shed 5 bases, with 13 bases lying between them. The CDR3 runs to 13 residues. The CDR3 loop is CASTRKREDTQYF. As DNA, the CDR3 is TGTGCCAGCACACGTAAAAGAGAAGATACGCAGTATTTT.

The chain carries TRBV6-6 and TRBJ2-3, with 7 bases lining up with TRBD1. Trimming removed 4 bases from V and 3 bases from J; junction bases left unmatched: 7. CDR1 MNHNY and CDR2 SVGAGI come from the germline V gene (reference sequence). This CDR3 has 15 residues. As DNA, the CDR3 is TGTGCCAGCAGTTCCGGGACAGTAAGAACAGATACGCAGTATTTT. The encoded protein is CASSSGTVRTDTQYF.

V is TRBV11-2 and J is TRBJ2-7; D may be TRBD1 (6 bases). Germline-derived CDR1 and CDR2 are SGHAT and FQNNGV. V lost 2 bases, J lost 2 bases, and 13 bases lay in between. The CDR3 runs 15 residues. CDR3: CASSLRGGLTYEQYF. The CDR3 DNA sequence: TGTGCCAGCAGCTTAAGAGGGGGTCTAACCTACGAGCAGTACTTC.

The chain employs TRBV11-2 and TRBJ2-7; tentatively, D is TRBD2 (6 bases). Per germline, CDR1 SGHAT and CDR2 FQNNGV. Trimming pared 5 bases from V and 3 bases from J, leaving 17 bases between. The CDR3 spans 15 residues. Written as DNA, the CDR3 is TGTGCCAGCAGCCTCCGGGACTCACATTTCTACGAGCAGTACTTC. It specifies CASSLRDSHFYEQYF. Based on the CDR3 plus reference TRBV11-2 and TRBJ2-7, the full variable domain is EAGVAQSPRYKIIEKRQSVAFWCNPISGHATLYWYQQILGQGPKLLIQFQNNGVVDDSQLPKDRFSAERLKGVDSTLKIQPAKLEDSAVYLCASSLRDSHFYEQYFGPGTRLTVT.

In its sample, this clone was seen once. The gene calls are TRBV6-6 and TRBJ1-1; D may be TRBD1 (5 bases). The CDR3 runs to 15 residues. Trimming removed 5 bases from V and 1 base from J, with 14 bases in between. Germline-derived CDR1 and CDR2 are MNHNY and SVGAGI (reference sequence). DNA of the CDR3: TGTGCCAGCAGTCATAAGATCGACAGGAACACTGAAGCTTTCTTT. Translated: CASSHKIDRNTEAFF.

The CDR3: CASSPGTGVNQPQHF. Here the CDR3 DNA reads TGTGCCAGCAGTCCCGGGACAGGGGTCAATCAGCCCCAGCATTTT. This sequence joins TRBV5-6 and TRBJ1-5; 10 bases align to TRBD1. The germline V gene has CDR1 SGHDT and CDR2 YYEEEE. The CDR3 has 15 amino acids. V lost 5 bases to trimming and J lost 3 bases; unmatched junction nucleotides: 5.

V usage is TRBV7-2 and J usage is TRBJ1-4; maybe TRBD1 (5 bases). CDR1 and CDR2 from the germline V gene are SGHTA and FQGNSA. The CDR3 sequence is 17 residues long. Trimming stripped 0 bases from V and 0 bases from J, with 11 bases between. This CDR3 is CASSLAGAATTNEKLFF. In DNA form, the CDR3 reads TGTGCCAGCAGCTTAGCTGGGGCAGCGACAACTAATGAAAAACTGTTTTTT. The whole variable domain, remainder taken from reference TRBV7-2 and TRBJ1-4, is GAGVSQSPSNKVTEKGKDVELRCDPISGHTALYWYRQSLGQGLEFLIYFQGNSAPDKSGLPSDRFSAERTGGSVSTLTIQRTQQEDSAVYLCASSLAGAATTNEKLFFGSGTQLSVL.

In this sample, this clone turned up a few times. V gene TRBV6-6 combines with J gene TRBJ2-1; 7 nucleotides match TRBD2. V gave up 5 bases and J gave up 0 bases; unmatched junction bases: 4. Germline lookup yields CDR1 MNHNY and CDR2 SVGAGI (reference sequence). The CDR3 runs 15 residues. For the CDR3, the DNA is TGTGCCAGCAGTCAACTAGCGACCTCCTACAATGAGCAGTTCTTC. As protein: CASSQLATSYNEQFF.

The V call is TRBV27, the J call TRBJ1-5, with 7 nucleotides matching TRBD1. This CDR3 region has 15 residues. Germline assignment: CDR1 MNHEY and CDR2 SMNVEV (reference sequence). V shed 7 bases and J 2 bases; nucleotides not matched to a gene: 8. CDR3 protein: CASTEKGAGNQPQHF. DNA for the CDR3: TGTGCCAGCACGGAAAAGGGGGCTGGCAATCAGCCCCAGCATTTT.

The chain combines TRBV6-1 with TRBJ2-1; TRBD1 matches at 10 bases. In germline, CDR1 is MNHNS, CDR2 SASEGT. Trimming cost V 4 bases and J 6 bases; bases outside gene matches: 12. The CDR3 has 17 amino acids. The CDR3 sequence: CASSGQGAHGIGNEQFF. CDR3 sequence (DNA): TGTGCCAGCAGTGGACAGGGGGCCCATGGGATAGGCAATGAGCAGTTCTTC.

The V gene is TRBV9, the J gene TRBJ2-3, with a tentative D call TRBD2 (5 bases). The CDR3 is 16 residues long. The V end lost 0 bases, the J end lost 2 bases, and 13 bases lay between the germline ends. Germline CDR1 is SGDLS and CDR2 is YYNGEE. The CDR3 sequence: CASSVGITGSTDTQYF. The CDR3 DNA is TGTGCCAGCAGCGTAGGAATTACGGGGTCCACAGATACGCAGTATTTT.

The chain joins TRBV7-6 to TRBJ2-7, with TRBD1 as a possible D gene (6 bases). V lost 5 bases and J 3 bases, leaving 17 bases between the germline ends. CDR1 SGHVS and CDR2 FNYEAQ come from the germline V gene. The CDR3 is 15 residues long. This chain's CDR3 is CASSPRGTTFYEQYF. In DNA form, the CDR3 reads TGTGCCAGCAGCCCGAGAGGGACAACCTTCTACGAGCAGTACTTC.

The chain combines TRBV7-9 with TRBJ1-5, with D uncertain. CDR3 length: 13 amino acids. Germline-derived CDR1 and CDR2 are SEHNR and FQNEAQ (reference sequence). V lost 3 bases and J 2 bases, leaving 5 bases between the germline ends. CDR3 DNA: TGTGCCAGCAGCTTCGCAGGCAATCAGCCCCAGCATTTT. It is translated as CASSFAGNQPQHF.

This clone was detected a few times. The V gene is TRBV19, the J gene TRBJ1-3, with D hard to call. V was trimmed by 3 bases and J by 2 bases, leaving 5 bases between them. Per the germline V gene, CDR1 is LNHDA and CDR2 is SQIVND (reference sequence). This CDR3 contains 13 residues. The CDR3 protein is CASSILTGNTIYF. CDR3 DNA sequence: TGTGCCAGTAGTATTCTAACTGGAAACACCATATATTTT.

J is TRBJ2-1 and V is TRBV14, with D perhaps TRBD2 (6 bases). The length of the CDR3 is 13 residues. The V and J ends lost 4 bases and 7 bases respectively, with 11 bases between them. Looked up from germline, CDR1 is SGHDN and CDR2 is FVKESK. This chain's CDR3 is CASSPGTHNEQFF. The DNA of the CDR3 is TGTGCCAGCAGCCCGGGGACTCATAATGAGCAGTTCTTC.

V is TRBV10-2 and J is TRBJ2-1; 8 bases agree with TRBD2. The CDR3 consists of 19 residues. J lost 5 bases, V lost 3 bases, and 18 bases had no gene match. The germline gives CDR1 WSHSY, CDR2 SAAADI. The CDR3 reads CASSDSPRGWAGGHNEQFF. CDR3 in DNA: TGCGCCAGCAGTGACTCTCCCAGGGGTTGGGCGGGAGGCCACAATGAGCAGTTCTTC.

The chain employs TRBV10-2 and TRBJ2-2; D unresolved. This CDR3 region has 16 residues. The V end was cut by 5 bases, the J end by 0 bases, with 13 bases between. In germline, CDR1 is WSHSY, CDR2 SAAADI. CDR3 sequence (DNA): TGCGCCAGCAGTTTGGAGTCCCCTGCGAACACCGGGGAGCTGTTTTTT. Amino acids: CASSLESPANTGELFF.

V is TRBV27 and J is TRBJ2-1, with a possible D match to TRBD2 (6 bases). CDR3 length equals 11 residues. V was pared by 9 bases and J by 5 bases, with 8 bases between. Germline CDR1 and CDR2: MNHEY and SMNVEV (reference sequence). This chain's CDR3 is CARRDDNEQFF. The CDR3 DNA follows: TGTGCCAGGCGGGATGACAATGAGCAGTTCTTC.

The CDR3 region has the DNA TGTGCCAGCAGCAATACAGGGGATGAGCAGTTCTTC. As protein: CASSNTGDEQFF. The V call is TRBV27, the J call TRBJ2-1; 7 bases match TRBD1. This CDR3 has 12 residues. Germline CDR1 and CDR2: MNHEY and SMNVEV (reference sequence). V gave up 6 bases and J gave up 8 bases; unmatched junction bases: 4.

This chain links TRBV7-3 with TRBJ2-1, with D unresolved. The CDR3 spans 14 residues. Germline loops: CDR1 SGHTA, CDR2 FQGTGA. With 3 bases removed from V and 9 bases from J, the gap between germline ends came to 15 bases. The CDR3 reads CASSFAPFVGEQFF. CDR3 nucleotides: TGTGCCAGCAGCTTCGCACCGTTTGTAGGTGAGCAGTTCTTC.

The sample holds one count of this clone. V usage is TRBV4-2 and J usage is TRBJ2-1; 10 bases map to TRBD2. The length of the CDR3 is 17 residues. Germline assignment: CDR1 LGHNA and CDR2 YNFKEQ. The ends lost 1 base at V and 5 bases at J; junction bases unmatched: 8. CDR3 sequence: CASSQVGGTSVNNEQFF. In DNA, the CDR3 is TGTGCCAGCAGCCAAGTTGGGGGGACTAGCGTAAACAATGAGCAGTTCTTC.

V gene TRBV7-2 combines with J gene TRBJ2-3; D gene unclear. This CDR3 contains 12 residues. The V gene lost 1 base and the J gene lost 1 base, with 0 bases spanning the gap. Germline V gene data show CDR1 as SGHTA and CDR2 as FQGNSA. CDR3 DNA: TGTGCCAGCAGCTTAGGCACAGATACGCAGTATTTT. Its translation: CASSLGTDTQYF.

This chain links TRBV6-5 with TRBJ2-2, with 7 bases lining up with TRBD2. The V and J ends lost 2 bases and 4 bases, in that order; junction bases with no gene match: 4. The germline CDR1 and CDR2 sequences are MNHEY and SVGAGI. The CDR3 is 15 amino acids. This CDR3 is CASSYPASGTGELFF. The DNA of the CDR3 is TGTGCCAGCAGTTACCCGGCTAGCGGCACCGGGGAGCTGTTTTTT.

V usage is TRBV10-3 and J usage is TRBJ2-3, with TRBD2 identical over 10 bases. V shed 5 bases and J 5 bases; nucleotides not matched to a gene: 13. The CDR3 is made up of 17 amino acids. Germline loops: CDR1 ENHRY, CDR2 SYGVKD. The CDR3 sequence is CAISRQLAGEAGDTQYF. In nucleotides, the CDR3 is TGTGCCATCAGTAGGCAGCTAGCGGGAGAGGCTGGAGATACGCAGTATTTT.

The rearrangement joins TRBV19 to TRBJ2-3, with 7 bases fitting TRBD1. CDR3 length equals 16 residues. Germline V gene sequence: CDR1 LNHDA, CDR2 SQIVND (reference sequence). With 4 bases clipped from V and 0 bases from J, the junction kept 7 bases outside the gene matches. The CDR3 DNA reads TGTGCCAGTAGTACCAGACAGGGAGCTAGCACAGATACGCAGTATTTT. The encoded protein is CASSTRQGASTDTQYF.

This clone appeared a single time. The V and J genes are TRBV7-9 and TRBJ2-2, with D perhaps matching TRBD1 or TRBD2 (5 bases each). The CDR3 length is 15 residues. Trimming stripped 0 bases from V and 5 bases from J, with 10 bases between. Germline V gives CDR1 SEHNR, CDR2 FQNEAQ (reference sequence). For the CDR3, the DNA is TGTGCCAGCAGCTTAGCCGGGGCCATGACCGGGGAGCTGTTTTTT. Its translation is CASSLAGAMTGELFF. The full variable domain, rest sourced from reference TRBV7-9 and TRBJ2-2, is DTGVSQNPRHKITKRGQNVTFRCDPISEHNRLYWYRQTLGQGPEFLTYFQNEAQLEKSRLLSDRFSAERPKGSFSTLEIQRTEQGDSAMYLCASSLAGAMTGELFFGEGSRLTVL.

This clone showed up just once. The chain is built from TRBV19 and TRBJ2-2; 7 bases line up with TRBD2. The CDR3 loop spans 16 amino acids. Trimming at V came to 10 bases and at J to 6 bases, leaving 17 bases not matched to a gene. Germline V lookup: CDR1 LNHDA, CDR2 SQIVND (reference sequence). For the CDR3, the DNA is TGTGCCACCCTCTACCACGCGGGAGAGGTGCCCGGGGAGCTGTTTTTT. Translation: CATLYHAGEVPGELFF. Supplemented by reference TRBV19 and TRBJ2-2, the full variable domain reads DGGITQSPKYLFRKEGQNVTLSCEQNLNHDAMYWYRQDPGQGLRLIYYSQIVNDFQKGDIAEGYSVSREKKESFPLTVTSAQKNPTAFYLCATLYHAGEVPGELFFGEGSRLTVL.

The DNA for the CDR3 is TGTGCCAGCAGTGAGGAGTTCGCCTACGAGCAGTACTTC. This translates into CASSEEFAYEQYF. J is TRBJ2-7 and V is TRBV7-7; no reliable D call. Germline assignment: CDR1 SSHAT and CDR2 FNYEAQ (reference sequence). V was clipped by 6 bases and J by 2 bases, with 11 bases between them. This CDR3 is 13 amino acids long.

This chain uses TRBV19 with TRBJ2-7; 7 nucleotides line up with TRBD2. Germline assignment: CDR1 LNHDA and CDR2 SQIVND (reference sequence). This CDR3 region has 14 residues. V trimming: 8 bases; J trimming: 3 bases; junction bases outside the gene matches: 10. CDR3 sequence (DNA): TGTGCCAGTGGGTCGTGGGGGGGTAACTACGAGCAGTACTTC. Translated: CASGSWGGNYEQYF.

The chain links TRBV15 to TRBJ2-1; TRBD2 might be the D (6 bases). Trimming stripped 5 bases from V and 7 bases from J, with 18 bases between. This CDR3 has 15 residues. Germline CDR1 LNHNV, CDR2 YYDKDF (reference sequence). CDR3: CATSPKAGRGNEQFF. The CDR3 DNA follows: TGTGCCACCAGCCCGAAGGCGGGACGGGGTAATGAGCAGTTCTTC.